Listed below are T cell receptor beta chains from one sample, sequenced in a study of T cell changes during pregnancy in multiple sclerosis. Assay used: immunoSEQ multiplex PCR; TCRdb lists only in-frame clones, some missing. The sample lists tens of thousands of clones, roughly 92% occurring once. The specimen comprised peripheral blood, sampled in the second trimester of pregnancy. These receptor sequences come from a female donor with multiple sclerosis, enrolled in a pregnancy study. CDR3s include the opening cysteine and the closing phenylalanine or tryptophan. Fields, in order: D gene, clone size, J gene, V gene, CDR3 DNA, CDR3 protein. A D gene is named only where the DNA matches it firmly. Clone size is not always given. Where it is, it says once, few, many or a class for expanded clones.

d_gene: -; abundance: -; j_gene: TRBJ2-5; v_gene: TRBV5-4; CDR3nt: TGTGCCAGCAGCGGGCGCGAGGGTAGGGAGACCCAGTACTTC; CDR3aa: CASSGREGRETQYF
d_gene: TRBD1; abundance: -; j_gene: TRBJ1-2; v_gene: TRBV2; CDR3nt: TGTGCCAGCAGTGATAAGGGGACAGCTAACTATGGCTACACCTTC; CDR3aa: CASSDKGTANYGYTF
d_gene: -; abundance: -; j_gene: TRBJ2-6; v_gene: TRBV6-6; CDR3nt: TGTGCCAGCACCAGGGACTCTGGGGCCAACGTCCTGACTTTC; CDR3aa: CASTRDSGANVLTF
d_gene: -; abundance: -; j_gene: TRBJ2-1; v_gene: TRBV5-1; CDR3nt: TGCGCCAGCAGCAGGAAAACCTTAGCGGTTTCCTACAATGAGCAGTTCTTC; CDR3aa: CASSRKTLAVSYNEQFF
d_gene: -; abundance: -; j_gene: TRBJ2-1; v_gene: TRBV5-4; CDR3nt: TGTGCCAGCAGCCGTGGGGGGGCCAGAACCTACAATGAGCAGTTCTTC; CDR3aa: CASSRGGARTYNEQFF
d_gene: -; abundance: -; j_gene: TRBJ1-1; v_gene: TRBV25-1; CDR3nt: TGTGCCAGCACCTTAGGGGAATACGCTGAAGCTTTCTTT; CDR3aa: CASTLGEYAEAFF
d_gene: TRBD1; abundance: -; j_gene: TRBJ1-1; v_gene: TRBV5-1; CDR3nt: TGCGCCAGCAGCTTACAGGGGCCCAGCACTGAAGCTTTCTTT; CDR3aa: CASSLQGPSTEAFF
d_gene: TRBD2; abundance: -; j_gene: TRBJ2-5; v_gene: TRBV11-3; CDR3nt: TGTGCCAGCAGCCCAAGCGGGGGAGAGACCCAGTACTTC; CDR3aa: CASSPSGGETQYF
d_gene: -; abundance: -; j_gene: TRBJ1-4; v_gene: TRBV28; CDR3nt: TGTGCCAGCAGTCAACCACCAAGACAGAGAAGGGATGAAAAACTGTTTTTT; CDR3aa: CASSQPPRQRRDEKLFF
d_gene: TRBD1; abundance: -; j_gene: TRBJ1-6; v_gene: TRBV13; CDR3nt: TGTGCCAGCAGCTTAGGGGGGGGGACAGGGAGCTCCTATAATTCACCCCTCCACTTT; CDR3aa: CASSLGGGTGSSYNSPLHF
d_gene: TRBD1; abundance: once; j_gene: TRBJ1-5; v_gene: TRBV7-2; CDR3nt: TGTGCCAGCAGCTTAGGTGGGACAGGGGGTCAGCCCCAGCATTTT; CDR3aa: CASSLGGTGGQPQHF
d_gene: TRBD2; abundance: -; j_gene: TRBJ2-2; v_gene: TRBV5-1; CDR3nt: TGCGCCAGCAGCCTCGGGACTAGCGGGAATAACCCCGGGGAGCTGTTTTTT; CDR3aa: CASSLGTSGNNPGELFF
d_gene: -; abundance: -; j_gene: TRBJ2-7; v_gene: TRBV11-1; CDR3nt: TGTGCCAGCAGCCTACAAAGGAGGGAGCAGTACTTC; CDR3aa: CASSLQRREQYF
d_gene: TRBD1; abundance: -; j_gene: TRBJ1-2; v_gene: TRBV5-4; CDR3nt: TGTGCCAGCAGCTCAACCGGGACAGGTTCCCCACTATTTGGCTACACCTTC; CDR3aa: CASSSTGTGSPLFGYTF
d_gene: TRBD2; abundance: once; j_gene: TRBJ2-1; v_gene: TRBV5-1; CDR3nt: TGCGCCAGCAGCTTGGCCGGTAGCGGGGCCAGAACACGTGAGCAGTTCTTC; CDR3aa: CASSLAGSGARTREQFF
d_gene: -; abundance: few; j_gene: TRBJ1-1; v_gene: TRBV5-1; CDR3nt: TGCGCCAGCAGCTCAGCAGGGTGGAACACTGAAGCTTTCTTT; CDR3aa: CASSSAGWNTEAFF
d_gene: -; abundance: -; j_gene: TRBJ2-7; v_gene: TRBV15; CDR3nt: TGTGCCGCCAGCAGAGTTGGCCTTTCCGCCTACGAGCAGTACTTC; CDR3aa: CAASRVGLSAYEQYF